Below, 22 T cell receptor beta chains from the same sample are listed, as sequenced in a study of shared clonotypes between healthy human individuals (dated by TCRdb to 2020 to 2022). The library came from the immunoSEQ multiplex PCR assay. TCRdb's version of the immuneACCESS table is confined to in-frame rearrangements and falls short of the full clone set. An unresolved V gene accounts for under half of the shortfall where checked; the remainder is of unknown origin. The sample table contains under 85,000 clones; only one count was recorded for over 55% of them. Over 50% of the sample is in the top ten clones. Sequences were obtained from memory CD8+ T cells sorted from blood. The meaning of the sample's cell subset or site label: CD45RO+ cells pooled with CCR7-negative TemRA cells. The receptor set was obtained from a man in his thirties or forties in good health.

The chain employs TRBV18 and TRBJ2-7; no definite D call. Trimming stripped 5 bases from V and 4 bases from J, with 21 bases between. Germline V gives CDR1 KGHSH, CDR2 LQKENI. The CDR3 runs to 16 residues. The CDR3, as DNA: TGTGCCAGCTCAGGGCGTCTGTCTCCGGGTGGGTACGAGCAGTACTTC. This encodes CASSGRLSPGGYEQYF. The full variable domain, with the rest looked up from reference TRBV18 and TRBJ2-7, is NAGVMQNPRHLVRRRGQEARLRCSPMKGHSHVYWYRQLPEEGLKFMVYLQKENIIDESGMPKERFSAEFPKEGPSILRIQQVVRGDSAAYFCASSGRLSPGGYEQYFGPGTRLTVT.

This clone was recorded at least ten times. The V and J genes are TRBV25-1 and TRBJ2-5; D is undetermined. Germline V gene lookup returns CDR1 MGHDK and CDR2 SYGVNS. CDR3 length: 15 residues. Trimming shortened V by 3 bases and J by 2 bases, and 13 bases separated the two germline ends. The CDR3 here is CASSDPSQPQETQYF. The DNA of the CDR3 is TGTGCCAGCAGTGATCCTTCACAACCTCAAGAGACCCAGTACTTC.

The DNA for the CDR3 is TGTGCCACCTCACTTAACTATGGCTACACCTTC. It codes for CATSLNYGYTF. The chain recombines TRBV28 with TRBJ1-2; no reliable D call. V was cut by 10 bases and J by 1 base, with 7 bases left in between. Germline-derived CDR1 and CDR2 are MDHEN and SYDVKM. The CDR3 is made up of 11 amino acids.

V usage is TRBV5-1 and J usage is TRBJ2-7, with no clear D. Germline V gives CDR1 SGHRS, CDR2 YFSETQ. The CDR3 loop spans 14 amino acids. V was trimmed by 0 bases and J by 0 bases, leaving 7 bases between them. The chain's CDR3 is CASSLGGYSYEQYF. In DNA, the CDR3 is TGCGCCAGCAGCTTGGGGGGTTACTCCTACGAGCAGTACTTC.

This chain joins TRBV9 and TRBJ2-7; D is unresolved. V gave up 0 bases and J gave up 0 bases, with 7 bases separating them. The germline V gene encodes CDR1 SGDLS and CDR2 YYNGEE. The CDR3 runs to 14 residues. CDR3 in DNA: TGTGCCAGCAGCGTAGAGAAAATCTCCTACGAGCAGTACTTC. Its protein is CASSVEKISYEQYF.

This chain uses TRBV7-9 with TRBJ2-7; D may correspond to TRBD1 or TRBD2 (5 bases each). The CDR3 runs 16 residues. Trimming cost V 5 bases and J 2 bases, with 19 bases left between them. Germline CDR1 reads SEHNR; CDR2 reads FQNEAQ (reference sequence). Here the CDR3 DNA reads TGTGCCAGCAGCCCCCGGGACGGCCCATTCACCTACGAGCAGTACTTC. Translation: CASSPRDGPFTYEQYF.

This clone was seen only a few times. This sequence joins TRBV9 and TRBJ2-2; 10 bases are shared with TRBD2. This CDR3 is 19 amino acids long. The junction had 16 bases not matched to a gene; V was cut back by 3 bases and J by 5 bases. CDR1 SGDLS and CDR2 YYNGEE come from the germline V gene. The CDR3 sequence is CASSGGASGRVLRTGELFF. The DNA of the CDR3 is TGTGCCAGCAGCGGAGGGGCTAGCGGGAGAGTATTGAGGACCGGGGAGCTGTTTTTT. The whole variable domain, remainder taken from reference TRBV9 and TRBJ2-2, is DSGVTQTPKHLITATGQRVTLRCSPRSGDLSVYWYQQSLDQGLQFLIQYYNGEERAKGNILERFSAQQFPDLHSELNLSSLELGDSALYFCASSGGASGRVLRTGELFFGEGSRLTVL.

CDR3 nucleotide sequence: TGTGCCAGCAGTTTATCGGCCTACATCTCCTACGAGCAGTACTTC. This codes for CASSLSAYISYEQYF. The J gene is TRBJ2-7, the V gene TRBV27; D is unresolved. Germline lookup yields CDR1 MNHEY and CDR2 SMNVEV (reference sequence). This CDR3 is built from 15 residues. The ends were cut back, 0 bases at V and 0 bases at J, with 9 bases in the middle.

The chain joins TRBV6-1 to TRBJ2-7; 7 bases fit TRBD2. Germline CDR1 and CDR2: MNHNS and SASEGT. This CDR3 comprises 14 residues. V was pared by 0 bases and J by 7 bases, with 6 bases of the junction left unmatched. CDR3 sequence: CASSEATSVGEQYF. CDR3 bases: TGTGCCAGCAGTGAAGCTACTAGCGTCGGTGAGCAGTACTTC.

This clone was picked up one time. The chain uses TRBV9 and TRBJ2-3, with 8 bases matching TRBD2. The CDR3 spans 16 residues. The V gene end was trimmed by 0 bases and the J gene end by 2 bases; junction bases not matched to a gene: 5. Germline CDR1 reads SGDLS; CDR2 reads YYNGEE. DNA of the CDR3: TGTGCCAGCAGCGTAGCGAGCGGGGGCATCACAGATACGCAGTATTTT. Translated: CASSVASGGITDTQYF.

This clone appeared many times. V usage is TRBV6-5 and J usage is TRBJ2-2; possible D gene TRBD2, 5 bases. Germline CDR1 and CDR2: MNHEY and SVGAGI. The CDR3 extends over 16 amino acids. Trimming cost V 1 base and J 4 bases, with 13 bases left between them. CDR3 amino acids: CASSYWRSDSTGELFF. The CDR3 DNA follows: TGTGCCAGCAGTTACTGGAGGTCGGATTCCACCGGGGAGCTGTTTTTT.

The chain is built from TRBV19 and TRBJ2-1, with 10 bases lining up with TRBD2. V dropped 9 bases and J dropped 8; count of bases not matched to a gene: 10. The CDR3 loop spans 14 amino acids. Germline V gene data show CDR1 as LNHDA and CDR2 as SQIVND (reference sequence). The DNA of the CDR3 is TGTGCCAGCGGGGGGAGCGGGAGGGGCCATGAGCAGTTCTTC. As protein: CASGGSGRGHEQFF.

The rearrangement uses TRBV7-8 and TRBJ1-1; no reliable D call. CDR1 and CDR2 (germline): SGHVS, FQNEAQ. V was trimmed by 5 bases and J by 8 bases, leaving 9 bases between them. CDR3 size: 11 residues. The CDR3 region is CASSASYEAFF. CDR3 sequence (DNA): TGTGCCAGCAGCGCCTCATACGAAGCTTTCTTT.

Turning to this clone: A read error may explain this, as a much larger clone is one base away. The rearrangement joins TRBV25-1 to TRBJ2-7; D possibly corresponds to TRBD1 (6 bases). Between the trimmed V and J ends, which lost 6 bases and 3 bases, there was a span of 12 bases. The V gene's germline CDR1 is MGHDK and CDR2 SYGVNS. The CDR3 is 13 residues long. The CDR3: CASSPGQNYEQYF. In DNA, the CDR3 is TGTGCCAGCAGCCCCGGACAGAACTACGAGCAGTACTTC.

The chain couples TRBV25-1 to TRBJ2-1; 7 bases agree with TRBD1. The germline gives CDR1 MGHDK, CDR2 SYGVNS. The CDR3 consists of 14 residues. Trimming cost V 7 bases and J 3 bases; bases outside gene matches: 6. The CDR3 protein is CASNQGVSYNEQFF. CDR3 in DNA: TGTGCCAGCAACCAGGGGGTCAGCTACAATGAGCAGTTCTTC. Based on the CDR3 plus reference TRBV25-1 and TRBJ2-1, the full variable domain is EADIYQTPRYLVIGTGKKITLECSQTMGHDKMYWYQQDPGMELHLIHYSYGVNSTEKGDLSSESTVSRIRTEHFPLTLESARPSHTSQYLCASNQGVSYNEQFFGPGTRLTVL.

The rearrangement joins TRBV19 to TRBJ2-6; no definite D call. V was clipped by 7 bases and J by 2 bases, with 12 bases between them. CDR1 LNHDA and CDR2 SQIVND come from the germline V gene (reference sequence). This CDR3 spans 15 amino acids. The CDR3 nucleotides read TGTGCCAGTACCCCCAGTTGGACTGGGGCCAACGTCCTGACTTTC. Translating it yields CASTPSWTGANVLTF.

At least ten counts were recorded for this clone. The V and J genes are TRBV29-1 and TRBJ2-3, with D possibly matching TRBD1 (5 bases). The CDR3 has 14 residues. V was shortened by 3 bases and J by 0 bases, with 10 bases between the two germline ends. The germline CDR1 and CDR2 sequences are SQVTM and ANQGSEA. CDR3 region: CSVDGAESTDTQYF. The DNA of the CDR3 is TGCAGCGTTGATGGGGCCGAGAGCACAGATACGCAGTATTTT.

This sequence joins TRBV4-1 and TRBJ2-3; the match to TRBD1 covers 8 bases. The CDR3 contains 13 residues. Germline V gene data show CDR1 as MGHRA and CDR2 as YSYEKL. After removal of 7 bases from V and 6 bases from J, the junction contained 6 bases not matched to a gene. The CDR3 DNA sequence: TGCGCCAGCATGGGCAGGGGGCAGGATACGCAGTATTTT. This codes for CASMGRGQDTQYF.

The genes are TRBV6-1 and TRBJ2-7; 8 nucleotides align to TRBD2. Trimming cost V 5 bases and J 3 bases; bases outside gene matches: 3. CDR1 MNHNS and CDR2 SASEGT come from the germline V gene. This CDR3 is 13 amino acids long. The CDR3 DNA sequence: TGTGCCAGCAGTAAAACTAGCGGCTACGAGCAGTACTTC. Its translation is CASSKTSGYEQYF.

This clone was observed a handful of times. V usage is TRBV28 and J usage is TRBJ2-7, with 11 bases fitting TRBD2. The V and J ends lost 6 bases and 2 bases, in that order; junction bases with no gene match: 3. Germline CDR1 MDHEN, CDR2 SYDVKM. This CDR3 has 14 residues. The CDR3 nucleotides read TGTGCCAGCAGCCAGGGACTAGCGGCCTACGAGCAGTACTTC. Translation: CASSQGLAAYEQYF. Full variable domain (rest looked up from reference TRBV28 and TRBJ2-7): DVKVTQSSRYLVKRTGEKVFLECVQDMDHENMFWYRQDPGLGLRLIYFSYDVKMKEKGDIPEGYSVSREKKERFSLILESASTNQTSMYLCASSQGLAAYEQYFGPGTRLTVT.

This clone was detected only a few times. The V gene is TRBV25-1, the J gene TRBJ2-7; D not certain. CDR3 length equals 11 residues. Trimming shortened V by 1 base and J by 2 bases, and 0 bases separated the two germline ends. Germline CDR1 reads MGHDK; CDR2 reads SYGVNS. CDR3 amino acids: CASSESYEQYF. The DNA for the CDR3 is TGTGCCAGCAGTGAATCCTACGAGCAGTACTTC.

DNA for the CDR3: TGTGCCAGCAGCTTATGGCAGGGCCCAGCCGGGGAGCTGTTTTTT. Amino acid sequence: CASSLWQGPAGELFF. V and J are TRBV5-5 and TRBJ2-2; D is perhaps TRBD1 (5 bases). The germline gives CDR1 SGHKS, CDR2 YYEKEE (reference sequence). This CDR3 has 15 amino acids. Trimming took 2 bases from V and 6 from J, leaving 14 bases between them.